This T cell receptor (beta chain) was recorded in a study of a mutant IDH1 vaccine in newly diagnosed glioma. On the study more broadly: The start of vaccination came 4-6 weeks after radiotherapy alone, or with temozolomide cycles.

Time point given: week 35, safety follow-up. Every single dose of the vaccine, 300 ug of mutant IDH1 20-mer peptide, came with topical imiquimod. Whole-study findings and limits: Detectable vaccine-induced immune responses arose in roughly 93% of patients.

As regards this clone: The antigen remains undetermined.

Profiled with immunoSEQ multiplex PCR; TCRdb holds only in-frame clones, not every one. This sample has tens of thousands of clones, with about four fifths found just once. CDR1 MNHEY and CDR2 SMNVEV come from the germline V gene (reference sequence). The CDR3 is 17 amino acids. Trimming pared 1 base from V and 2 bases from J, leaving 17 bases between. The TCR comes from a man younger than 30 with glioma. The chain carries TRBV27 and TRBJ2-5, with TRBD1 as a possible D gene (5 bases). Sequenced here: PBMCs, sampled from a glioma patient whose treatment included an IDH1 peptide vaccine. The CDR3 coding sequence is TGTGCCAGCAGTTTATACCTCACAGGAGTGGGGCAAGAGACCCAGTACTTC. It yields the protein CASSLYLTGVGQETQYF.